These 9 T cell receptor beta chains originate from one sample sequenced in a study of blood T cell repertoires in COVID-19. Clones were sequenced by immunoSEQ multiplex PCR, and TCRdb holds only the in-frame ones, with some missing. The sample lists over 200,000 clones; approximately 91% were seen once. The sample consisted of peripheral blood. These receptors were obtained from a man in his 60s who had recovered from COVID-19.

J is TRBJ1-3 and V is TRBV7-2, with 8 bases matching TRBD1. From germline, CDR1 is SGHTA and CDR2 FQGNSA. With 5 bases clipped from V and 4 bases from J, the junction kept 7 bases outside the gene matches. CDR3 length: 15 amino acids. Here the CDR3 reads CASSLQTGDGNTIYF. In DNA, the CDR3 is TGTGCCAGCAGCCTACAGACAGGGGACGGAAACACCATATATTTT. The whole variable domain, remainder taken from reference TRBV7-2 and TRBJ1-3, is GAGVSQSPSNKVTEKGKDVELRCDPISGHTALYWYRQSLGQGLEFLIYFQGNSAPDKSGLPSDRFSAERTGGSVSTLTIQRTQQEDSAVYLCASSLQTGDGNTIYFGEGSWLTVV.

CDR3 loop: CASSEDWAVANYGYTF. CDR3 nucleotides: TGTGCCAGCAGTGAAGATTGGGCAGTCGCTAACTATGGCTACACCTTC. The genes are TRBV6-1 and TRBJ1-2; D gene unclear. Looked up from germline, CDR1 is MNHNS and CDR2 is SASEGT. Trimming removed 1 base at V and 0 bases at J, with 12 bases between. This CDR3 spans 16 amino acids.

The chain recombines TRBV18 with TRBJ1-6, with a tentative D call TRBD1 (6 bases). Germline assignment: CDR1 KGHSH and CDR2 LQKENI. With 3 bases removed from V and 6 bases from J, the gap between germline ends came to 12 bases. The CDR3 is made up of 15 amino acids. CDR3 nucleotides: TGTGCCAGCTCACCTACGGACAGCCTTAATTCACCCCTCCACTTT. Residues: CASSPTDSLNSPLHF. Full variable domain (remainder filled in from reference TRBV18 and TRBJ1-6): NAGVMQNPRHLVRRRGQEARLRCSPMKGHSHVYWYRQLPEEGLKFMVYLQKENIIDESGMPKERFSAEFPKEGPSILRIQQVVRGDSAAYFCASSPTDSLNSPLHFGNGTRLTVT.

This clone was seen more than once but under ten times. V is TRBV14 and J is TRBJ1-2, with 12 nucleotides matching TRBD1. The CDR3 length is 13 residues. J was trimmed by 7 bases and V by 4 bases; bases with no gene match: 1. Germline lookup yields CDR1 SGHDN and CDR2 FVKESK. The CDR3 loop is CASSRDRGLGYTF. DNA for the CDR3: TGTGCCAGCAGCCGGGACAGGGGGCTTGGCTACACCTTC.

This chain connects TRBV5-4 to TRBJ1-3; 9 bases map to TRBD1. V dropped 9 bases and J dropped 4; count of bases not matched to a gene: 14. Looked up from germline, CDR1 is SGHNT and CDR2 is YYREEE (reference sequence). The CDR3 is 16 amino acids. This CDR3 is CATQREQGARGNTIYF. The DNA for the CDR3 is TGTGCCACCCAACGCGAACAGGGGGCGCGGGGAAACACCATATATTTT.

This sequence joins TRBV6-4 and TRBJ1-1, with D possibly TRBD1 on 6 matching bases. Germline V gene data show CDR1 as MRHNA and CDR2 as SNTAGT. V was clipped by 11 bases and J by 1 base, with 20 bases between them. This CDR3 has 15 residues. For the CDR3, the DNA is TGTGCCCGAAATTCACAGGGAGTGAGGAACACTGAAGCTTTCTTT. Residues: CARNSQGVRNTEAFF.

The chain has TRBV7-3 and TRBJ2-7, with 8 bases aligning to TRBD2. Germline CDR1 and CDR2: SGHTA and FQGTGA. The CDR3 contains 14 residues. Trimming took 6 bases from V and 0 from J; bases not matched to a gene: 4. In nucleotides, the CDR3 is TGTGCCAGCAGGGTTAGCGGGACCTCCTACGAGCAGTACTTC. Amino acid sequence: CASRVSGTSYEQYF.

J is TRBJ1-3 and V is TRBV4-1, with a possible D match to TRBD1 (5 bases). V lost 0 bases, J lost 2 bases, and 11 bases lay in between. The germline gives CDR1 MGHRA, CDR2 YSYEKL. This CDR3 has 16 amino acids. The CDR3 spells CASSQDSGGPGNTIYF. The CDR3 DNA sequence: TGCGCCAGCAGCCAAGATAGCGGGGGACCTGGAAACACCATATATTTT.

The CDR3 is CASSKTGERYQPQHF. The CDR3 nucleotides are TGTGCCAGCAGCAAAACAGGGGAGAGGTATCAGCCCCAGCATTTT. The chain uses TRBV6-4 and TRBJ1-5, with TRBD1 matching 7 bases. In germline, CDR1 is MRHNA, CDR2 SNTAGT. The CDR3 consists of 15 residues. After removal of 6 bases from V and 5 bases from J, the junction contained 10 bases not matched to a gene.